The clone carrying this T cell receptor beta chain was counted a few times. MiXCR, run by TCRdb on the 5' RACE reads, gives a single entry per CDR3 protein. Among 35,000 to 45,000 distinct CDR3 sequences, more than 20% were seen once, and the ten largest hold 3.5% to 4.5%. Tregs were sorted as CD4+CD25+CD127-/low cells. Sequences were obtained from Tregs sorted from a lymph node. This receptor was identified in a female donor with breast cancer.

The CDR3 nucleotides read TGTGCCTGGAGCCCGGGATCGGACTACCCAAGCACAGATACGCAGTATTTT. Translation gives CAWSPGSDYPSTDTQYF. This chain links TRBV30 with TRBJ2-3; perhaps TRBD2 as D (6 bases). Trimming removed 3 bases at V and 0 bases at J, with 19 bases between. CDR3 length equals 17 residues. Germline CDR1 GTSNPN, CDR2 SVGIG (reference sequence).